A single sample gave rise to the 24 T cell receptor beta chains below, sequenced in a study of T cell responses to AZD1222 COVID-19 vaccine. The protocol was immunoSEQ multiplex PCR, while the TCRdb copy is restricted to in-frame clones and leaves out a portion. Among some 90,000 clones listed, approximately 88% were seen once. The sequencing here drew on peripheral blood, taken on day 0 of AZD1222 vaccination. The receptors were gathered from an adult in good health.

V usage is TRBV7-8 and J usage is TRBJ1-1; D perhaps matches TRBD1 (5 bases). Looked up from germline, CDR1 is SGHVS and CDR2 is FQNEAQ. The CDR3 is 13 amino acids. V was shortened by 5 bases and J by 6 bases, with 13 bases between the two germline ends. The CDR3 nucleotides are TGTGCCAGCAGCCCTTACCAGGGTGCTGAAGCTTTCTTT. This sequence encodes CASSPYQGAEAFF.

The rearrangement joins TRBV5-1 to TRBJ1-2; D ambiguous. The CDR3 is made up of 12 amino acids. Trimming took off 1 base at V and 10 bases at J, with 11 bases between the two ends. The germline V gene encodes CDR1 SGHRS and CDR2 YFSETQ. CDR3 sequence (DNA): TGCGCCAGCAGCTTGCTCGGGGATTACTACACCTTC. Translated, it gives CASSLLGDYYTF.

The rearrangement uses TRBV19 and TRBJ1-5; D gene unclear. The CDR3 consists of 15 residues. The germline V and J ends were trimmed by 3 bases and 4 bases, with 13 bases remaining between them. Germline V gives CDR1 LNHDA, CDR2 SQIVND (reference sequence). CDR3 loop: CASSMGPAGNQPQHF. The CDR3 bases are TGTGCCAGTAGTATGGGTCCCGCGGGGAATCAGCCCCAGCATTTT.

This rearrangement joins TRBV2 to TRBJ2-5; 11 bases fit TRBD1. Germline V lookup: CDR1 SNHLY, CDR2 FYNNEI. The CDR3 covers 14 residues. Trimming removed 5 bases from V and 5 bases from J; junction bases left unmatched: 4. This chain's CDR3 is CASSKGQGGETQYF. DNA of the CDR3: TGTGCCAGCAGTAAGGGACAGGGGGGGGAGACCCAGTACTTC.

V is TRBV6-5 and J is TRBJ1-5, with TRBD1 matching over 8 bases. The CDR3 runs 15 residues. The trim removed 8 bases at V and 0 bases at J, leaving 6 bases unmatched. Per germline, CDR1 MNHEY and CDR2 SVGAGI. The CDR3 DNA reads TGTGCCAGCCTCTTGGACAGGGATAGCAATCAGCCCCAGCATTTT. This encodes CASLLDRDSNQPQHF.

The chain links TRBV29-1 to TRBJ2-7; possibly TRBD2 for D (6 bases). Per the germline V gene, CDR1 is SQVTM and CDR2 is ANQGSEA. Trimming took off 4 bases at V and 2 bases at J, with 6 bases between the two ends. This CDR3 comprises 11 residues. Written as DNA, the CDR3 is TGCAGCGTTGGGACTACCTACGAGCAGTACTTC. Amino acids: CSVGTTYEQYF.

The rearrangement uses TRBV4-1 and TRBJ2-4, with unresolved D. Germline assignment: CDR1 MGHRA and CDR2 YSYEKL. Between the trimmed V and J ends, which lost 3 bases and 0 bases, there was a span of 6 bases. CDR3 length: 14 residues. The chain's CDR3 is CASSQPVAKNIQYF. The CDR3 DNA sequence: TGCGCCAGCAGCCAGCCTGTAGCCAAAAACATTCAGTACTTC.

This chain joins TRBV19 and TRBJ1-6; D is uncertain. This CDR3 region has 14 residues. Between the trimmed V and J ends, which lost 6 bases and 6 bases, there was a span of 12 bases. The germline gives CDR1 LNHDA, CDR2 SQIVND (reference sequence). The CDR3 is CASSRDFSNSPLHF. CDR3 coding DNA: TGTGCCAGTAGCCGGGATTTTTCTAATTCACCCCTCCACTTT.

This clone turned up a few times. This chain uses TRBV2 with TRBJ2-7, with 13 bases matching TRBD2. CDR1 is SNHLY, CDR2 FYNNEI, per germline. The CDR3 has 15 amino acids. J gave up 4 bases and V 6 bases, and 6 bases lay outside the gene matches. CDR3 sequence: CASSRLAGGPYEQYF. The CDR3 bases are TGTGCCAGCAGCCGACTAGCGGGAGGACCTTACGAGCAGTACTTC.

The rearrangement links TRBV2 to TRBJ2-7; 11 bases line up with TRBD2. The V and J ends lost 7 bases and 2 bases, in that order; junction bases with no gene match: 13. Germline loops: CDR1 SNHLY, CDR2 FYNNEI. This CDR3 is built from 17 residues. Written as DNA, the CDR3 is TGTGCCAGCACCGATCTCACTAGCGGGAGTCTCCCCTACGAGCAGTACTTC. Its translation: CASTDLTSGSLPYEQYF.

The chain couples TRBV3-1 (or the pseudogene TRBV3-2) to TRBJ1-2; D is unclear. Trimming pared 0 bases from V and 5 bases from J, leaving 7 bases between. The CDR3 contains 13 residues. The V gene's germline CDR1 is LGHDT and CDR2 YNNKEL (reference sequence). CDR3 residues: CASSQEGMYGYTF. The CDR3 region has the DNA TGTGCCAGCAGCCAAGAGGGGATGTATGGCTACACCTTC.

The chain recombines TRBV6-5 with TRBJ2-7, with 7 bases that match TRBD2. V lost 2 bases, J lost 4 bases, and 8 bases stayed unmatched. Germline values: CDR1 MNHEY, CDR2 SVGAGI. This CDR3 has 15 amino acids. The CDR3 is CASSYVSGGSYEQYF. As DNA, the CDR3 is TGTGCCAGCAGTTACGTTTCGGGAGGTTCGTACGAGCAGTACTTC.

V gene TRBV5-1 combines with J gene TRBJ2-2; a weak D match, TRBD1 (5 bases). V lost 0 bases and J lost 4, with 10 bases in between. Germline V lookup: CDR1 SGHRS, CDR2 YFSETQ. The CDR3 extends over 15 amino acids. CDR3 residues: CASSLGTTSTGELFF. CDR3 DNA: TGCGCCAGCAGCTTGGGGACAACCTCCACCGGGGAGCTGTTTTTT. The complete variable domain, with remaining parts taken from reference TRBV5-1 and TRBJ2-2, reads KAGVTQTPRYLIKTRGQQVTLSCSPISGHRSVSWYQQTPGQGLQFLFEYFSETQRNKGNFPGRFSGRQFSNSRSEMNVSTLELGDSALYLCASSLGTTSTGELFFGEGSRLTVL.

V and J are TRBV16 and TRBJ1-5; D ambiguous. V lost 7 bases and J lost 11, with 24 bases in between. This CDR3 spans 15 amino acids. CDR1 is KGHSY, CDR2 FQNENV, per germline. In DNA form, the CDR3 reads TGTGCCAGCAAACAAAGGACGGGAGCGCTCGGGTCCCAGCATTTT. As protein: CASKQRTGALGSQHF. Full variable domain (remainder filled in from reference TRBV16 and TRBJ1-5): GEEVAQTPKHLVRGEGQKAKLYCAPIKGHSYVFWYQQVLKNEFKFLISFQNENVFDETGMPKERFSAKCLPNSPCSLEIQATKLEDSAVYFCASKQRTGALGSQHFGDGTRLSIL.

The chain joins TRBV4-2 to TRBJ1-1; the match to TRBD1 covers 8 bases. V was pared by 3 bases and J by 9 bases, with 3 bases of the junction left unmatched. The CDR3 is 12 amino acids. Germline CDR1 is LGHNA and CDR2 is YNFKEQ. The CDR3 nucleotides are TGTGCCAGCAGCCAGGGCAGGGGGCAAGCTTTCTTT. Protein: CASSQGRGQAFF.

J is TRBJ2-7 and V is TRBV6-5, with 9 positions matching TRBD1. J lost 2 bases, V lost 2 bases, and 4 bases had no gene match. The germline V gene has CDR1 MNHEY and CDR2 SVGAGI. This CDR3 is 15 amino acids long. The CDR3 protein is CASSYETGGPYEQYF. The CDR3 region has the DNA TGTGCCAGCAGTTACGAGACAGGGGGACCCTACGAGCAGTACTTC.

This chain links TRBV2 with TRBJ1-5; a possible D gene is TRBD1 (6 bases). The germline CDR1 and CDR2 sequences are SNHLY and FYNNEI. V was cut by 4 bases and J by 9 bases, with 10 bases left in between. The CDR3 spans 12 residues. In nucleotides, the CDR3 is TGTGCCAGCAGTGTACAGGGATCGCCCCAGCATTTT. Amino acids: CASSVQGSPQHF. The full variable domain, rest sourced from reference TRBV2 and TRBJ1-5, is EPEVTQTPSHQVTQMGQEVILRCVPISNHLYFYWYRQILGQKVEFLVSFYNNEISEKSEIFDDQFSVERPDGSNFTLKIRSTKLEDSAMYFCASSVQGSPQHFGDGTRLSIL.

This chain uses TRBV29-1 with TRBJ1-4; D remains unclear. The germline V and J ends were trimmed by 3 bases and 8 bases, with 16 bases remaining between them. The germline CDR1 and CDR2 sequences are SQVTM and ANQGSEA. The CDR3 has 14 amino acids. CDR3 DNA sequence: TGCAGCGTTGAGGGTGAGGGAGATAGGGAAAAACTGTTTTTT. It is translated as CSVEGEGDREKLFF. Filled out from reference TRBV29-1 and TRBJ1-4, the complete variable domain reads SAVISQKPSRDICQRGTSLTIQCQVDSQVTMMFWYRQQPGQSLTLIATANQGSEATYESGFVIDKFPISRPNLTFSTLTVSNMSPEDSSIYLCSVEGEGDREKLFFGSGTQLSVL.

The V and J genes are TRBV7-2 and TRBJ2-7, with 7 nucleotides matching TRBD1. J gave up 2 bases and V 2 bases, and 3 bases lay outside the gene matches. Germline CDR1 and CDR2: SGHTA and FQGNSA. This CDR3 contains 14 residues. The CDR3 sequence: CASSLTQGPYEQYF. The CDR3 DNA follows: TGTGCCAGCAGCTTAACACAGGGGCCCTACGAGCAGTACTTC.

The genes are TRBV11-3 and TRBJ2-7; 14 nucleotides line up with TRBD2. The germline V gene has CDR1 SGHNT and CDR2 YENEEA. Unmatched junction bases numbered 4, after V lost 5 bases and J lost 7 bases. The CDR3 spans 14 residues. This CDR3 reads CASSPGLAGEEQYF. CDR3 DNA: TGTGCCAGCAGCCCGGGACTAGCGGGAGAAGAGCAGTACTTC.

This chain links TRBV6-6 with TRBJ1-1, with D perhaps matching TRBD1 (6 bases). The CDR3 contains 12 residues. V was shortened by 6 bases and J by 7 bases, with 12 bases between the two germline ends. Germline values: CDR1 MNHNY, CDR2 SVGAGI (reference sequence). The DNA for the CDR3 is TGTGCCAGCAGGGCACAGGGTTTTGAAGCTTTCTTT. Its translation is CASRAQGFEAFF.

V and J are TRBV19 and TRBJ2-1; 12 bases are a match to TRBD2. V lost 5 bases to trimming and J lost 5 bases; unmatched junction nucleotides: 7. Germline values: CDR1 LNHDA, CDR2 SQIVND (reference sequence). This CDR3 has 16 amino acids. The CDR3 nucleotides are TGTGCCAGTAGTGGTAGACTAGCGGGGGCCCACAATGAGCAGTTCTTC. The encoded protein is CASSGRLAGAHNEQFF.

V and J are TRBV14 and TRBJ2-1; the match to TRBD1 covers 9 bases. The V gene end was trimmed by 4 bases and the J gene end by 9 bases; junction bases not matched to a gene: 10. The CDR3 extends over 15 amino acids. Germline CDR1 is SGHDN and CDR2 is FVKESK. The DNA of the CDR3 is TGTGCCAGCAGCCGGGAGGGACAGGGTTCGTTTGAGCAGTTCTTC. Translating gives CASSREGQGSFEQFF. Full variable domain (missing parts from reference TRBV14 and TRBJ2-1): EAGVTQFPSHSVIEKGQTVTLRCDPISGHDNLYWYRRVMGKEIKFLLHFVKESKQDESGMPNNRFLAERTGGTYSTLKVQPAELEDSGVYFCASSREGQGSFEQFFGPGTRLTVL.

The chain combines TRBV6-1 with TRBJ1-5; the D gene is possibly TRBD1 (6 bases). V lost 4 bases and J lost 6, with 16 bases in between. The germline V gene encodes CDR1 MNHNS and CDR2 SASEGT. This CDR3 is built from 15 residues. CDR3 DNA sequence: TGTGCCAGCAGTGGTACCCGGGGGGCTGGTCAGCCCCAGCATTTT. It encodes CASSGTRGAGQPQHF.